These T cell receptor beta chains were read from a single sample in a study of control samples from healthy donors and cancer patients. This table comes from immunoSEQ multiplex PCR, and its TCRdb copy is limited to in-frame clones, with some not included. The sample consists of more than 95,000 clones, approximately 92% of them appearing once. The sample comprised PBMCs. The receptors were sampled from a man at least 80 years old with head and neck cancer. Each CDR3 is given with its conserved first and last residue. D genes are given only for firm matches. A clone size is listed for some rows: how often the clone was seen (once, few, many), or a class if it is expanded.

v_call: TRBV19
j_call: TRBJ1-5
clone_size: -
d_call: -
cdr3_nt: TGTGCCAGTAGTATCGGGGACGGGGGTCAGCCCCAGCATTTT
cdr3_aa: CASSIGDGGQPQHF

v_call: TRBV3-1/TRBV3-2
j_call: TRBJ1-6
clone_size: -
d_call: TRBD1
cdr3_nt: TGTGCCAGCAGCCGACAGGGATCACCCCTCCACTTT
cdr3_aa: CASSRQGSPLHF

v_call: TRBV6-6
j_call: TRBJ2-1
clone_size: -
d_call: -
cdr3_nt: TGTGCCAGCAGTTTAGGCGGAGCCTCCTACAATGAGCAGTTCTTC
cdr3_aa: CASSLGGASYNEQFF

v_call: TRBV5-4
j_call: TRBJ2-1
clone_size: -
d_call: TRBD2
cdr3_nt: TGTGCCAGCAGCTTAGGTCCCTGGAGCGGGGGGCCGGGCTACAATGAGCAGTTCTTC
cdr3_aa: CASSLGPWSGGPGYNEQFF

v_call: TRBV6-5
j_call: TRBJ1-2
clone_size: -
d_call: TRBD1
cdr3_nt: TGTGCCAGCAAACCGGGACAGGGGGAATTCCACTACACCTTC
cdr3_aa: CASKPGQGEFHYTF

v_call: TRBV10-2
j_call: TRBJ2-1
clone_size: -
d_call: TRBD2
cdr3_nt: TGCGCCAGCAAACTAGCGGGACTTGAGCAGTTCTTC
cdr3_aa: CASKLAGLEQFF

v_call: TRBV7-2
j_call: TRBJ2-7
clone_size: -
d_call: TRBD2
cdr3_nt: TGTGCCAGCAGCTTAGCGGGACAGCCCTGGACTAGCGGGCCTGAGCAGTACTTC
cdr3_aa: CASSLAGQPWTSGPEQYF

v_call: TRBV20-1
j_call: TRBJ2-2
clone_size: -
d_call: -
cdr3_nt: TGCAGTGCTAGTCGAACACCGCCTGGGGGAAACACCGGGGAGCTGTTTTTT
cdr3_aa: CSASRTPPGGNTGELFF

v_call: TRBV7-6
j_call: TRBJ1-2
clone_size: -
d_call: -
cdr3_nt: TGTGCCAGCAGCCCCTCCGGGAATAGGGCGTTAACTGGATATGGCTACACCTTC
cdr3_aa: CASSPSGNRALTGYGYTF

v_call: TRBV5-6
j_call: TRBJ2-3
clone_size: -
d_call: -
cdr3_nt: TGTGCCAGCAGCTCATCCGATACGCAGTATTTT
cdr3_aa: CASSSSDTQYF

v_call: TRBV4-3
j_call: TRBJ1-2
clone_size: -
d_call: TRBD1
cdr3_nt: TGCGCCAGCAGCCGGGACAGCTCTAACTATGGCTACACCTTC
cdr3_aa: CASSRDSSNYGYTF

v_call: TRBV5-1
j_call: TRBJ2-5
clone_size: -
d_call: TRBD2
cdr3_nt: TGCGCCAGCAGCCTTACTAGCGGGAACCAAGAGACCCAGTACTTC
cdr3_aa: CASSLTSGNQETQYF

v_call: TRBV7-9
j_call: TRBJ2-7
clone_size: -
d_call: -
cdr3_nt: TGTGCCAGCAGCTCGGACCCCTCCTACGAGCAGTACTTC
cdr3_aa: CASSSDPSYEQYF

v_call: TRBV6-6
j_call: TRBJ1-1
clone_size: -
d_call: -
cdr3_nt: TGTGCCAGCAGTCTTACAGAGAACACTGAAGCTTTCTTT
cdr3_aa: CASSLTENTEAFF

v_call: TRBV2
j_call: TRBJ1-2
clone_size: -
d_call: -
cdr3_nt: TGTGCCAGATTAGTACCGGATGGCTACACCTTC
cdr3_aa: CARLVPDGYTF

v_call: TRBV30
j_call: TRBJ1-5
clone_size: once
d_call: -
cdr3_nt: TGTGCCTGGAGTGTACCCGCCCTAAATCAGCCCCAGCATTTT
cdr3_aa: CAWSVPALNQPQHF

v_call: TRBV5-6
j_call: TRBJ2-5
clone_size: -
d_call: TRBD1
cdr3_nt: TGTGCCAGCAGCCAACCGGGACAGGGGAAGGAGACCCAGTACTTC
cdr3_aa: CASSQPGQGKETQYF

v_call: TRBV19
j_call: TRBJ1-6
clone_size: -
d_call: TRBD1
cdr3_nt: TGTGCCAGTAGCCGGGAACGGGCAGGGGGCGATTCACCCCTCCACTTT
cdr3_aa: CASSRERAGGDSPLHF

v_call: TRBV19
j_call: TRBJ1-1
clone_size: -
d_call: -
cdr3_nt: TGTGCCAGTAGTATTTTGGGGGCAGGAGCTTTCTTT
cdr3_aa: CASSILGAGAFF

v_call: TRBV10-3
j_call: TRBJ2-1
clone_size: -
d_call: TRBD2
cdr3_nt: TGTGCCATCAGAGGGGAAGCGGGAGAATGGTACAATGAGCAGTTCTTC
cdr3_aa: CAIRGEAGEWYNEQFF

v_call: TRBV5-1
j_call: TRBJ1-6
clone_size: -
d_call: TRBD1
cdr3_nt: TGCGCCAGCAGAGGGGACAGCTCCTATAATTCACCCCTCCACTTT
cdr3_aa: CASRGDSSYNSPLHF

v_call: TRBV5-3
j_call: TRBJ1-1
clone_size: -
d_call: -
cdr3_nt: TGTGCCAGAAGCTCCGCCCTACAGGGAATGAACACTGAAGCTTTCTTT
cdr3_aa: CARSSALQGMNTEAFF

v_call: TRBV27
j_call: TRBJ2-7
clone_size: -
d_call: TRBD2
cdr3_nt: TGTGCCAGCAGTTTAGGCGGGAGTTACGAGCAGTACTTC
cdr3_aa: CASSLGGSYEQYF

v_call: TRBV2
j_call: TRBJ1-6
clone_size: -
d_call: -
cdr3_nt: TGTGCCAGCAGTGAAATATCGAATTCACCCCTCCACTTT
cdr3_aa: CASSEISNSPLHF

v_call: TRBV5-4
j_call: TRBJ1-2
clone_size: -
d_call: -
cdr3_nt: TGTGCCAGCAGTTCCGAGAGGACATACCATGGCTACACCTTC
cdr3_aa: CASSSERTYHGYTF

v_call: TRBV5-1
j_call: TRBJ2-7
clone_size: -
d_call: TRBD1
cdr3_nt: TGCGCCAGCAGCGTACCAACAGGGGTTCCTACTGAGCAGTACTTC
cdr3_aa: CASSVPTGVPTEQYF

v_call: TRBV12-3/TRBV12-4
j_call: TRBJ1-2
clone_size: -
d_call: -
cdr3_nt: TGTGCCAGCAGCCCAGATATCGGTGGCTACACCTTC
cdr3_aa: CASSPDIGGYTF

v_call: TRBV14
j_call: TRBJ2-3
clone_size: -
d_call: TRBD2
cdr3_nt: TGTGCCAGCAGTTTTGGACTAGCGGGTTCTAGCACAGATACGCAGTATTTT
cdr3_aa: CASSFGLAGSSTDTQYF

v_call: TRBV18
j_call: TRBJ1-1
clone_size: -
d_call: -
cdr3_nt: TGTGCCAGCTCACTTGCTATGGTTGTCACTGAAGCTTTCTTT
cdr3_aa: CASSLAMVVTEAFF

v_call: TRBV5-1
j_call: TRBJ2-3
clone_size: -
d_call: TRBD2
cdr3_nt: TGCGCCAGCGACTATAGCGGGGGGACAGATACGCAGTATTTT
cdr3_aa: CASDYSGGTDTQYF

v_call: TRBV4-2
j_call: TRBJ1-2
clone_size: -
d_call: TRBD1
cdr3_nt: TGTGCCAGCAGCTTATCGGGGGAGACAGGGCGGTATGGCTACACCTTC
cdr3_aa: CASSLSGETGRYGYTF

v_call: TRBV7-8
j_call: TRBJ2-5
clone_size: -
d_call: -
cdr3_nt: TGTGCCAGCAGCTTAGATCGGGGGGCCCCCCAAGAGACCCAGTACTTC
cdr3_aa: CASSLDRGAPQETQYF

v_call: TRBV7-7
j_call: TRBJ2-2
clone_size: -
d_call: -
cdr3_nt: TGTGCCAGCAGCTTCCCAGTGGGAGCCAACACCGGGGAGCTGTTTTTT
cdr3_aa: CASSFPVGANTGELFF

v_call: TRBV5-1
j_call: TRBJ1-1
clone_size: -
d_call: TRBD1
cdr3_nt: TGCGCCAGCAGCCCAGGGACAGGGGGCGCGGGGACTGAAGCTTTCTTT
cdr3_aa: CASSPGTGGAGTEAFF

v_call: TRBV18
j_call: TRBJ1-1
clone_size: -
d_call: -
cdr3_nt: TGTGCCAGCTCACCACCCGGCAGACAGAACACTGAAGCTTTCTTT
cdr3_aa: CASSPPGRQNTEAFF

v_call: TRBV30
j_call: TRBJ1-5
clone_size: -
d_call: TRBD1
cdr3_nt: TGTGCCTGGAGTGTTAAGAGACAGGGAAATCAGCCCCAGCATTTT
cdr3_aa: CAWSVKRQGNQPQHF

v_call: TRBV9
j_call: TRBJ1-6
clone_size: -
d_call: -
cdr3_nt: TGTGCCAGCAGCGCTACTGGAGGGCGCAATTCACCCCTCCACTTT
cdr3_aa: CASSATGGRNSPLHF

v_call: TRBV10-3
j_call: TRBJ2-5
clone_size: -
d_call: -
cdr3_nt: TGTTCGACCGGCAGCCAAGAGACCCAGTACTTC
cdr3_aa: CSTGSQETQYF

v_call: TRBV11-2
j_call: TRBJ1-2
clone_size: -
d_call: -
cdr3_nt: TGTGCCAGCAGTTCTAACACACGGCGCGGGCGCTATGGCTACACCTTC
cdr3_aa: CASSSNTRRGRYGYTF

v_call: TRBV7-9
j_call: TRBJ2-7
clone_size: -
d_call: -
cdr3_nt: TGTGCCAGCAGCCCGGTGGCCCCATCTCGCGAGCAGTACTTC
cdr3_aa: CASSPVAPSREQYF

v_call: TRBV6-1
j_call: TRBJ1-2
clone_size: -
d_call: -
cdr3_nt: TGTGCCAGCAGTGACGATGTATGGGGCCCCTATGGCTACACCTTC
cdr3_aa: CASSDDVWGPYGYTF

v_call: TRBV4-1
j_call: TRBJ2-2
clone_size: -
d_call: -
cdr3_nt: TGCGCCAGCAGCTTTGGGGCGGCGGGGATTAACACCGGGGAGCTGTTTTTT
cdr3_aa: CASSFGAAGINTGELFF

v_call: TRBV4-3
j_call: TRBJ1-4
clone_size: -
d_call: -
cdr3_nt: TGCGCCAGCAGCCAAGATCGCCCAGGTGGCGGTGAAAAACTGTTTTTT
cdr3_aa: CASSQDRPGGGEKLFF

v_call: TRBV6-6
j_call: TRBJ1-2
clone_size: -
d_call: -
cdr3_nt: TGTGCCAGCAACACCCAGGTCTCAGGAGGCTACACCTTC
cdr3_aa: CASNTQVSGGYTF

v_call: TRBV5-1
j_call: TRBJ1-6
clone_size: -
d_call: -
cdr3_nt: TGCGCCAGCAGCTTGGAGAGGACCGGCCACGCGACACCCCTCCACTTT
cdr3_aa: CASSLERTGHATPLHF

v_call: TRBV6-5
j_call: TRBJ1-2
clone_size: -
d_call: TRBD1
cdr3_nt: TGTGCCAGCAGAGGGACAGGGGGTGGCGGCTACACCTTC
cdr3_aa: CASRGTGGGGYTF

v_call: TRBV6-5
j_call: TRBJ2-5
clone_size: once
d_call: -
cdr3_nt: TGTGCCAGCAGTTACTCGGGGTCCGAGACCCAGTACTTC
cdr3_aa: CASSYSGSETQYF

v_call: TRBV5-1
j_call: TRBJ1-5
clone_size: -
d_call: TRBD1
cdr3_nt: TGCGCCAGCAGCTCCGAGGGGGCAGCCAATCAGCCCCAGCATTTT
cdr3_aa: CASSSEGAANQPQHF

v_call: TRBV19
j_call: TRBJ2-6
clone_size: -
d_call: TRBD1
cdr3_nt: TGTGCCAGTAGTCCGGGACAGACTCAGCTTGGGGCCAACGTCCTGACTTTC
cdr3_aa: CASSPGQTQLGANVLTF